Listed below are T cell receptor beta chains from one sample, sequenced in a study of Ad26.COV2.S vaccination and SARS-CoV-2 variants. The data were produced by immunoSEQ multiplex PCR, yet TCRdb's version contains in-frame clones alone and is incomplete. The table has some 640,000 clones, roughly nine tenths seen once; the top ten hold approximately 1.5%. Sample: peripheral blood, taken in a trial of Ad26.COV2.S vaccine versus placebo. All receptors derive from a person between 18 and 65 years old who received the Ad26.COV2.S COVID-19 vaccine or a placebo. Both conserved end residues are part of each CDR3. D genes are given only for firm matches. Expanded clones are given a class, and other clones once, few, many or no size at all.

v_gene	j_gene	d_gene	abundance	CDR3nt	CDR3aa
TRBV5-5	TRBJ1-1	.	once	TGTGCCAGCAGCCCTACGGAGAACACTGAAGCTTTCTTT	CASSPTENTEAFF
TRBV3-1/TRBV3-2	TRBJ2-7	.	.	TGTGCCAGCAGCCAAGCCCCGGGACTGGCCGAGCAGTACTTC	CASSQAPGLAEQYF
TRBV6-5	TRBJ2-5	.	.	TGTGCCAGCAGGCTACTACAAGAGACCCAGTACTTC	CASRLLQETQYF
TRBV7-6	TRBJ2-2	TRBD1	.	TGTGCCAGCAGCCCTGGACAGGAATACACCGGGGAGCTGTTTTTT	CASSPGQEYTGELFF
TRBV3-1/TRBV3-2	TRBJ1-1	.	.	TGTGCCAGCAGCCCCCCAGGGCAGGCTTACACTGAAGCTTTCTTT	CASSPPGQAYTEAFF
TRBV16	TRBJ1-5	.	.	TGTGCCAGCAGCCAATCCCAGCGTTATCAGCCCCAGCATTTT	CASSQSQRYQPQHF
TRBV4-2	TRBJ1-6	.	.	TGTGCCAGCAGCCACGAGAGCTCCTATAATTCACCCCTCCACTTT	CASSHESSYNSPLHF
TRBV18	TRBJ1-6	TRBD1	.	TGTGCCAGCTCACAGGACAGGGACGTTTCACCCCTCCACTTT	CASSQDRDVSPLHF
TRBV24-1	TRBJ2-3	TRBD1	.	TGTGCCACCAGTCTAGGGGGCGTCGCAGATACGCAGTATTTT	CATSLGGVADTQYF
TRBV11-2	TRBJ2-5	TRBD1	.	TGTGCCAGCAGCCGGACAGGTGGGGCACAAGAGACCCAGTACTTC	CASSRTGGAQETQYF
TRBV9	TRBJ1-2	.	once	TGTGCCAGCAGCGAAGGTGGGGACTATGGCTACACCTTC	CASSEGGDYGYTF
TRBV27	TRBJ2-1	.	.	TGTGCCAGCAACGAGGGGGGTTGGGGCAATGAGCAGTTCTTC	CASNEGGWGNEQFF
TRBV5-4	TRBJ2-2	.	.	TGTGCCAGCAGCCGCGACAGCTCGAACACCGGGGAGCTGTTTTTT	CASSRDSSNTGELFF
TRBV7-9	TRBJ1-4	.	.	TGTGCCAGCAGCTTAGAGACCGCTGAAAAACTGTTTTTT	CASSLETAEKLFF
TRBV6-5	TRBJ1-6	.	.	TGTGCCAGTCGCTCCTATAATTCACCCCTCCACTTT	CASRSYNSPLHF
TRBV4-3	TRBJ2-3	.	.	TGCGCCAGCAGCCAAGATCTTGGGGGAAATACGCAGTATTTT	CASSQDLGGNTQYF
TRBV4-1	TRBJ1-1	TRBD1	.	TGCGCCAGCAGCCAAGTACAGGGGACGTCTTTCTTT	CASSQVQGTSFF
TRBV7-5	TRBJ2-1	.	.	TGTGCCAGAAGCTTGATCCGGGACAATGAGCAGTTCTTC	CARSLIRDNEQFF
TRBV29-1	TRBJ2-7	.	.	TGCAGCGTTAAAGGATCTACGAGCATATCCTCGTACGAGCAGTACTTC	CSVKGSTSISSYEQYF
TRBV29-1	TRBJ2-4	.	once	TGCAGCGTTGCGACGGACAGAAACATTCAGTACTTC	CSVATDRNIQYF
TRBV6-6	TRBJ1-4	.	few	TGTGCCAGCAGTTCGTGGGAAAAACTGTTTTTT	CASSSWEKLFF
TRBV25-1	TRBJ2-5	TRBD1	.	TGTGCCAGCCGGGACAGTGGGGAGACCCAGTACTTC	CASRDSGETQYF
TRBV18	TRBJ2-1	.	.	TGTGCCAGCTCACCATCAGGGCTTGAGCAGTTCTTC	CASSPSGLEQFF
TRBV4-3	TRBJ2-3	TRBD1	.	TGCGCCAGCAGCCGGCGGGGACAGGGAGGTGATACGCAGTATTTT	CASSRRGQGGDTQYF
TRBV6-2/TRBV6-3	TRBJ2-7	.	.	TGTGCCAGCAGCCAAAAGGGGTACGAGCAGTACTTC	CASSQKGYEQYF
TRBV7-2	TRBJ1-6	.	.	TGTGCCAGCAGCTTAGTTGATGATTCACCCCTCCACTTT	CASSLVDDSPLHF
TRBV19	TRBJ2-2	TRBD1	.	TGTGCCAGTAGCGACAGGGGGTGGAGCGGGGAGCTGTTTTTT	CASSDRGWSGELFF
TRBV18	TRBJ1-2	.	.	TGTGCCAGCTCACCGTTGCCAGCCTCTAACTATGGCTACACCTTC	CASSPLPASNYGYTF
TRBV4-2	TRBJ2-7	TRBD2	.	TGTGCCAGCAGCCACAGTGCTAGCGGGGGGGGATTTTACGAGCAGTACTTC	CASSHSASGGGFYEQYF
TRBV4-1	TRBJ1-5	TRBD1	.	TGCGCCAGCAGCCAAGACCCCGACAGGGCGTTCAATCAGCCCCAGCATTTT	CASSQDPDRAFNQPQHF
TRBV11-2	TRBJ2-2	.	.	TGTGCCAGCAGCTTGACCGCCGGGGAGCTGTTTTTT	CASSLTAGELFF
TRBV7-9	TRBJ1-3	.	.	TGTGCCAGCAGCCCCGAAGCTGGGGGTGGAAACACCATATATTTT	CASSPEAGGGNTIYF